The T cell receptor beta chain described here comes from a study of shared clonotypes between healthy human individuals. About the study: Aged between 18 and 49, the donors were two women and a few men.

The assay was immunoSEQ multiplex PCR, and TCRdb's table has in-frame clones only and misses some. The table lists roughly 380,000 clones, approximately 96% of them singletons, with 0.32% in the top ten. V was cut by 2 bases and J by 0 bases, with 15 bases left in between. CDR1 and CDR2 from the germline V gene are SGHTS and YDEGEE. The CDR3 spans 17 residues. Study-wide results and limits: Naive subsets generally exceeded memory subsets in estimated richness. The sole specimen, blood, was sampled, and tissue repertoires likely differ.

The healthy adult donors were HIV-negative and reported no recent acute infections or vaccinations. Points on this clone: Its target is unknown.

The sample consisted of memory CD8+ T cells sorted from blood. Subset noted: CD45RO+ cells pooled with CCR7-negative TemRA cells. This sequence was found in a man aged 25-40 years in good health. This sequence joins TRBV5-8 and TRBJ1-5; a possible D gene is TRBD1 (5 bases). CDR3 region: CASSFPGQVYSNQPQHF. CDR3 DNA sequence: TGTGCCAGCAGCTTCCCCGGACAAGTTTATAGCAATCAGCCCCAGCATTTT.